One sample yielded the 30 T cell receptor beta chains listed below, sequenced in a study of T-cell memory formation after mild COVID-19. TCRdb used MiXCR to reprocess the 5' RACE reads, holding one entry per CDR3 protein. The data show 470,000 or so distinct CDR3 sequences, roughly 18% seen once. Sequences were obtained from PBMCs or a T cell subset sorted from them (not recorded which). All receptors come from a man aged 18 to 30 who had mild COVID-19 (a few samples of this study predate the infection). Cell type and time point are not known.

This sequence joins TRBV4-1 and TRBJ2-7, with D perhaps assigned TRBD1 or TRBD2 (5 bases each). The CDR3 runs to 13 residues. V was trimmed by 8 bases and J by 3 bases, leaving 14 bases between them. Germline-derived CDR1 and CDR2 are MGHRA and YSYEKL. The CDR3 here is CASGLSGSYEQYF. The CDR3 nucleotides are TGCGCCAGCGGGTTGTCAGGGAGCTACGAGCAGTACTTC.

In its sample, this clonotype was seen many times. The chain couples TRBV7-3 to TRBJ1-2; D is undetermined. In germline, CDR1 is SGHTA, CDR2 FQGTGA. The CDR3 runs to 13 residues. The V end lost 2 bases, the J end lost 8 bases, and 12 bases lay between the germline ends. CDR3 loop: CASSLDRKDGYTF. The CDR3 DNA reads as TGTGCCAGCAGCTTAGATAGAAAGGACGGCTACACCTTC. The full variable domain, its missing parts supplied by reference TRBV7-3 and TRBJ1-2, is GAGVSQTPSNKVTEKGKYVELRCDPISGHTALYWYRQSLGQGPEFLIYFQGTGAADDSGLPNDRFFAVRPEGSVSTLKIQRTERGDSAVYLCASSLDRKDGYTFGSGTRLTVV.

This clonotype was seen only a few times. The chain couples TRBV7-9 to TRBJ1-6; D unresolved. V was trimmed by 5 bases and J by 9 bases, leaving 17 bases between them. The CDR3 is made up of 15 amino acids. From germline, CDR1 is SEHNR and CDR2 FQNEAQ (reference sequence). CDR3 sequence: CASSTPAGPSSPLHF. The CDR3 DNA is TGTGCCAGCAGCACACCCGCCGGGCCCTCTTCACCCCTCCACTTT.

V gene TRBV6-5 combines with J gene TRBJ2-3; 7 nucleotides align to TRBD2. Germline CDR1 MNHEY, CDR2 SVGAGI. V shed 5 bases and J 6 bases; nucleotides not matched to a gene: 8. The CDR3 consists of 14 residues. The CDR3 nucleotides are TGTGCCAGCAGTACAAGCGGGGTCGGGGATACGCAGTATTTT. It encodes CASSTSGVGDTQYF.

The genes are TRBV7-3 and TRBJ2-1; 10 bases match TRBD2. Germline V CDR1 and CDR2: SGHTA, FQGTGA. V lost 2 bases, J lost 2 bases, and 9 bases stayed unmatched. The CDR3 contains 18 residues. CDR3 protein: CASSLPAGGSEPYNEQFF. The CDR3 DNA reads as TGTGCCAGCAGCTTACCAGCGGGGGGGTCCGAACCCTACAATGAGCAGTTCTTC.

The genes are TRBV7-2 and TRBJ1-2; 10 nucleotides line up with TRBD1. The CDR3 loop spans 14 amino acids. Per germline, CDR1 SGHTA and CDR2 FQGNSA. Trimming removed 6 bases from V and 4 bases from J; junction bases left unmatched: 5. The CDR3 coding sequence is TGTGCCAGCAGGGCGGACAGGGGGGCCTATGGCTACACCTTC. It is translated as CASRADRGAYGYTF.

The chain couples TRBV18 to TRBJ2-1; 8 bases line up with TRBD2. Germline CDR1 is KGHSH and CDR2 is LQKENI. CDR3 length: 20 amino acids. V lost 3 bases and J lost 4; bases outside the gene matches: 20. This CDR3 reads CASSPRLRVAGTLWYNEQFF. The CDR3, as DNA: TGTGCCAGCTCACCTCGCCTGAGGGTAGCGGGGACGTTGTGGTACAATGAGCAGTTCTTC.

V and J are TRBV12-3 or TRBV12-4 and TRBJ1-1; the D is unclear. Between the trimmed V and J ends, which lost 6 bases and 4 bases, there was a span of 12 bases. CDR3 size: 13 residues. CDR3 in amino acids: CASSRGWGTEAFF. Written as DNA, the CDR3 is TGTGCCAGCAGCCGTGGGTGGGGCACTGAAGCTTTCTTT.

The rearrangement joins TRBV28 to TRBJ2-5; D could derive from TRBD1 or TRBD2 (5 bases each). Germline V gives CDR1 MDHEN, CDR2 SYDVKM. This CDR3 region has 15 residues. The V end lost 5 bases, the J end lost 7 bases, and 20 bases lay between the germline ends. The CDR3 is CASSPDPEQRGTQYF. In DNA, the CDR3 is TGTGCCAGCAGTCCCGACCCCGAGCAGAGGGGGACCCAGTACTTC.

The chain couples TRBV29-1 to TRBJ2-1; 11 bases map to TRBD2. J lost 1 base, V lost 4 bases, and 3 bases had no gene match. Germline V gene sequence: CDR1 SQVTM, CDR2 ANQGSEA. CDR3 length equals 15 residues. The CDR3 sequence: CSVGLAGISYNEQFF. The DNA of the CDR3 is TGCAGCGTTGGACTAGCGGGGATTTCCTACAATGAGCAGTTCTTC.

The V gene is TRBV4-1, the J gene TRBJ1-1; D is unresolved. CDR1 is MGHRA and CDR2 is YSYEKL in the germline V gene. The V end lost 3 bases, the J end lost 8 bases, and 10 bases lay between the germline ends. The CDR3 consists of 12 residues. Here the CDR3 DNA reads TGCGCCAGCAGCCAGGATTTCCTAGAAGCTTTCTTT. Translation: CASSQDFLEAFF.

This clonotype was recorded at least ten times. The chain recombines TRBV12-3 or TRBV12-4 with TRBJ1-4; 10 bases are shared with TRBD1. CDR3 length: 14 residues. J was trimmed by 8 bases and V by 3 bases; bases with no gene match: 3. CDR3 DNA sequence: TGTGCCAGCAGTTTCGGGACAGGGGAAGAAAAACTGTTTTTT. The encoded protein is CASSFGTGEEKLFF.

This clonotype was counted only a few times. The chain employs TRBV7-9 and TRBJ2-7; D ambiguous. Germline-derived CDR1 and CDR2 are SEHNR and FQNEAQ (reference sequence). V lost 5 bases, J lost 5 bases, and 16 bases lay in between. CDR3 size: 14 residues. The CDR3 bases are TGTGCCAGCAGCCCCCGGTGGAGCTACGACGAGCAGTACTTC. The encoded protein is CASSPRWSYDEQYF.

CDR3 bases: TGTGCCAGCAGCGCGGGGATCTATCAGCCCCAGCATTTT. This sequence encodes CASSAGIYQPQHF. The genes are TRBV9 and TRBJ1-5; D unresolved. The CDR3 runs to 13 residues. V was clipped by 3 bases and J by 5 bases, with 9 bases between them. Germline V gene lookup returns CDR1 SGDLS and CDR2 YYNGEE.

This clonotype came up a few times. V gene TRBV18 combines with J gene TRBJ1-6, with unresolved D. The germline V and J ends were trimmed by 2 bases and 5 bases, with 4 bases remaining between them. Per the germline V gene, CDR1 is KGHSH and CDR2 is LQKENI. The CDR3 has 13 amino acids. The CDR3 is CASSPTHNSPLHF. CDR3 in DNA: TGTGCCAGCTCACCAACTCATAATTCACCCCTCCACTTT.

The table lists this clonotype with a few counts. This chain joins TRBV19 and TRBJ1-5; 8 positions match TRBD1. The CDR3 contains 14 residues. V gave up 5 bases and J gave up 6 bases; unmatched junction bases: 6. Per the germline V gene, CDR1 is LNHDA and CDR2 is SQIVND (reference sequence). CDR3 sequence: CASSPGTGRQPQHF. Written as DNA, the CDR3 is TGTGCCAGTAGTCCTGGGACAGGCCGTCAGCCCCAGCATTTT.

This clonotype occurred a few times. This chain connects TRBV6-2 or TRBV6-3 to TRBJ2-1; 9 bases fit TRBD2. The CDR3 length is 18 residues. Trimming took 2 bases from V and 7 from J; bases not matched to a gene: 15. CDR1 is MNHEY, CDR2 SVGEGT, per germline. The CDR3 here is CASSYGRAWIAGVNEQFF. CDR3 coding DNA: TGTGCCAGCAGTTACGGACGGGCTTGGATAGCGGGGGTAAATGAGCAGTTCTTC.

The rearrangement joins TRBV20-1 to TRBJ2-2; possibly TRBD1 for D (6 bases). The CDR3 length is 15 residues. From germline, CDR1 is DFQATT and CDR2 SNEGSKA (reference sequence). V lost 3 bases to trimming and J lost 4 bases, with 15 bases between them. CDR3 DNA: TGCAGTGCTAGCTCCCCGGGACATTCCACCGGGGAGCTGTTTTTT. This gives the protein CSASSPGHSTGELFF.

This chain links TRBV7-9 with TRBJ2-2; the match to TRBD1 covers 8 bases. The CDR3 totals 17 residues. The V segment lost 8 bases and the J segment 5 bases; nucleotides outside the gene matches: 16. Germline assignment: CDR1 SEHNR and CDR2 FQNEAQ (reference sequence). The CDR3 DNA sequence: TGTGCCAGCCGTGGTCCCGAGACAGGGGTGCGGACCGGGGAGCTGTTTTTT. It translates to CASRGPETGVRTGELFF. Filled out from reference TRBV7-9 and TRBJ2-2, the complete variable domain reads DTGVSQNPRHKITKRGQNVTFRCDPISEHNRLYWYRQTLGQGPEFLTYFQNEAQLEKSRLLSDRFSAERPKGSFSTLEIQRTEQGDSAMYLCASRGPETGVRTGELFFGEGSRLTVL.

This clonotype appeared a single time. The chain recombines TRBV29-1 with TRBJ2-6, with D possibly being TRBD2 (6 bases). Germline lookup yields CDR1 SQVTM and CDR2 ANQGSEA. This CDR3 contains 15 residues. With 6 bases removed from V and 0 bases from J, the gap between germline ends came to 12 bases. CDR3 sequence (DNA): TGCAGCGTCCGGTCCGGGGGCTCTGGGGCCAACGTCCTGACTTTC. Protein: CSVRSGGSGANVLTF.

This clonotype was counted between two and nine times. The genes are TRBV20-1 and TRBJ2-5; perhaps TRBD1 as D (6 bases). The CDR3 loop spans 11 amino acids. Germline values: CDR1 DFQATT, CDR2 SNEGSKA (reference sequence). The CDR3 region has the DNA TGCAGCACTAGGGGGCAAGAGACCCAGTACTTC. This translates into CSTRGQETQYF.

CDR3 coding DNA: TGTGCCACCAGCAGAGGTTCTAGCGGGGGGGCATCAGATACGCAGTATTTT. It specifies CATSRGSSGGASDTQYF. The chain employs TRBV15 and TRBJ2-3; 12 bases line up with TRBD2. This CDR3 has 17 amino acids. The germline CDR1 and CDR2 sequences are LNHNV and YYDKDF (reference sequence). V trimming: 1 base; J trimming: 4 bases; junction bases outside the gene matches: 6.

The gene calls are TRBV24-1 and TRBJ2-5, with TRBD1 matching 11 bases. Germline-derived CDR1 and CDR2 are KGHDR and SFDVKD. V shed 7 bases and J 4 bases; nucleotides not matched to a gene: 7. This CDR3 region has 15 residues. CDR3 region: CATSKRTGGRETQYF. The CDR3 DNA sequence: TGTGCCACCAGCAAAAGGACAGGGGGCAGAGAGACCCAGTACTTC.

This clonotype appeared many times. The chain joins TRBV6-5 to TRBJ1-6, with D uncertain. CDR1 MNHEY and CDR2 SVGAGI come from the germline V gene. V lost 6 bases and J lost 8, with 11 bases in between. CDR3 length: 13 residues. The chain's CDR3 is CASREKLDSPLHF. The DNA for the CDR3 is TGTGCCAGCAGGGAGAAATTGGATTCACCCCTCCACTTT.

V gene TRBV7-3 combines with J gene TRBJ2-5; maybe TRBD1 (6 bases). Trimming removed 3 bases from V and 4 bases from J, with 9 bases in between. CDR3 length equals 13 residues. CDR1 and CDR2 (germline): SGHTA, FQGTGA. Here the CDR3 DNA reads TGTGCCAGCAGCTTTCAGGGGACAGAGACCCAGTACTTC. It is translated as CASSFQGTETQYF.

This clonotype was counted only a few times. This sequence joins TRBV7-9 and TRBJ1-1; D possibly corresponds to TRBD1 (6 bases). Germline CDR1 reads SEHNR; CDR2 reads FQNEAQ (reference sequence). The CDR3 loop spans 14 amino acids. V lost 5 bases and J 8 bases, leaving 18 bases between the germline ends. CDR3 coding DNA: TGTGCCAGCAGCCGGACGTCAAGGGGGGGAGAAGCTTTCTTT. Encoded protein: CASSRTSRGGEAFF.

V gene TRBV9 combines with J gene TRBJ2-3; TRBD1 agrees at 7 bases. This CDR3 has 15 residues. V lost 4 bases, J lost 2 bases, and 7 bases stayed unmatched. CDR1 is SGDLS, CDR2 YYNGEE, per germline. CDR3 sequence: CASSPWDSNTDTQYF. The DNA of the CDR3 is TGTGCCAGCAGCCCCTGGGACAGTAACACAGATACGCAGTATTTT.

This clonotype was observed a handful of times. The chain links TRBV4-2 to TRBJ2-7; maybe TRBD1 (6 bases). V was pared by 6 bases and J by 6 bases, with 18 bases between. CDR1 is LGHNA, CDR2 YNFKEQ, per germline. The CDR3 consists of 14 residues. This chain's CDR3 is CASSRDTSTGEQYF. For the CDR3, the DNA is TGTGCCAGCAGTCGGGACACTTCTACTGGCGAGCAGTACTTC.

The V call is TRBV28, the J call TRBJ2-7; perhaps TRBD2 as D (5 bases). Germline values: CDR1 MDHEN, CDR2 SYDVKM. This CDR3 has 14 amino acids. With 7 bases removed from V and 2 bases from J, the gap between germline ends came to 15 bases. CDR3 protein: CASTRGRVPYEQYV. As DNA, the CDR3 is TGTGCCAGCACCCGGGGTAGGGTTCCCTACGAGCAGTACGTC.

The sample holds one count of this clonotype. The V gene is TRBV27, the J gene TRBJ2-2, with TRBD2 identical over 11 bases. Unmatched junction bases numbered 19, after V lost 3 bases and J lost 1 base. Germline V gives CDR1 MNHEY, CDR2 SMNVEV (reference sequence). The CDR3 is 22 amino acids. For the CDR3, the DNA is TGTGCCAGCAGTTTCTTCGGGACAGGGTTGCTAGCGGGGGGCAAGAACACCGGGGAGCTGTTTTTT. Amino acid sequence: CASSFFGTGLLAGGKNTGELFF.